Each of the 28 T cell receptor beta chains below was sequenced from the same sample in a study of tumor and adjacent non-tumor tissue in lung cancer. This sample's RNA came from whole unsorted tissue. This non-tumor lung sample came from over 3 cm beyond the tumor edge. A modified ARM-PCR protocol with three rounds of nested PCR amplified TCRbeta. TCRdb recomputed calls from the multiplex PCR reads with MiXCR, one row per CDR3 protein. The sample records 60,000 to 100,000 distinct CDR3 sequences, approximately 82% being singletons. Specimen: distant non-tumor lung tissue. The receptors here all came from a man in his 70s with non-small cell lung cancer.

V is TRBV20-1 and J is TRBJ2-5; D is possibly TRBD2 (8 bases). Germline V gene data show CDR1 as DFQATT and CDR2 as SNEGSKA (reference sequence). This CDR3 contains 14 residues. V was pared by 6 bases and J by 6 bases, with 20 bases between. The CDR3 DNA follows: TGCAGTGCCAACAGGGGCGGGGGGTTGAAGACCCAGTACTTC. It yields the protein CSANRGGGLKTQYF.

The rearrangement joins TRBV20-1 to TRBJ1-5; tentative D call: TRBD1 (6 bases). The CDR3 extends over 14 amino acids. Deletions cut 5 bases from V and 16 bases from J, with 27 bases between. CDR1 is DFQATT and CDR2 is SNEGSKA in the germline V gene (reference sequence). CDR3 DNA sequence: TGCAGTGCTCAAATACCAGGGGACAATCAGCCCCGACATTTT. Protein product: CSAQIPGDNQPRHF.

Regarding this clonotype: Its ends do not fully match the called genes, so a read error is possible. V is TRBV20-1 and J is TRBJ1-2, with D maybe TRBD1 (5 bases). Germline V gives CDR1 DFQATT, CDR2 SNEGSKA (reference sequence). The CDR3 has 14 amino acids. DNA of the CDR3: TGCAGTGCTAGCGCACCCTCAGGGTACGGTGGCTGCACCTTC. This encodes CSASAPSGYGGCTF.

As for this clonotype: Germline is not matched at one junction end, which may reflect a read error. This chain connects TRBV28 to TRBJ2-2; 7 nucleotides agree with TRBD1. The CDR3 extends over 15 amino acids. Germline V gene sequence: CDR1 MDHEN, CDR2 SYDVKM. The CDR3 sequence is CANSRPTGAVWELFF. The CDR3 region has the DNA TGTGCCAACAGTCGTCCAACAGGGGCGGTTTGGGAGCTGTTTTTT.

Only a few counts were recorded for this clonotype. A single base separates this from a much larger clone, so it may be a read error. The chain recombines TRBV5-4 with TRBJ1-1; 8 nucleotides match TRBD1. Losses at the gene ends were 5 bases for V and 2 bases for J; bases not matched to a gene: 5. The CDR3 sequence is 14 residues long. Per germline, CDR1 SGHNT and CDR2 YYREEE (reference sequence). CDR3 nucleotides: TGTGCCAGCAGTTCACAGGGGGTTAACACTGAAGCTTTCTTT. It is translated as CASSSQGVNTEAFF.

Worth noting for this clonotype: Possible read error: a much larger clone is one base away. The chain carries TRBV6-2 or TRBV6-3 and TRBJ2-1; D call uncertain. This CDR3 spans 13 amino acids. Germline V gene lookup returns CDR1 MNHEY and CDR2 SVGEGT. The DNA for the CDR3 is TGTGCCAACAGTCCCGAGATACACAATGAGCAGTTCTTC. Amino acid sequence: CANSPEIHNEQFF.

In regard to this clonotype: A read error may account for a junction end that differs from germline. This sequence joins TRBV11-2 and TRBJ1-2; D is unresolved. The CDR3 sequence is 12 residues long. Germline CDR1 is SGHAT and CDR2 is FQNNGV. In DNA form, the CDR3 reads TGTGCCAGCAGCCAAGGACTATGTGGCTACAGCTTC. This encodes CASSQGLCGYSF. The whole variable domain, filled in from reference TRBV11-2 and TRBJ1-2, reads EAGVAQSPRYKIIEKRQSVAFWCNPISGHATLYWYQQILGQGPKLLIQFQNNGVVDDSQLPKDRFSAERLKGVDSTLKIQPAKLEDSAVYLCASSQGLCGYSFGSGTRLTVV.

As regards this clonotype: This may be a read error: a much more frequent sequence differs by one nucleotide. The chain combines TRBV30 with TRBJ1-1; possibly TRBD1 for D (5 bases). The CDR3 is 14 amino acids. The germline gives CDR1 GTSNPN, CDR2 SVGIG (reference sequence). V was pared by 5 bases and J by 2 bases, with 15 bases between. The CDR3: CAWVHRWPNTEAFF. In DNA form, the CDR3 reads TGTGCCTGGGTCCACAGGTGGCCCAACACTGAAGCTTTCTTT.

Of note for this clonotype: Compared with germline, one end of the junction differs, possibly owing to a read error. The CDR3 bases are TGTGCTAGCAGTGAAGCAGACTTCAGCGGGGAGCTGTTTTTT. This sequence encodes CASSEADFSGELFF. The chain is built from TRBV6-1 and TRBJ2-2; D gene uncertain. CDR1 is MNHNS, CDR2 SASEGT, per germline. The CDR3 totals 14 residues.

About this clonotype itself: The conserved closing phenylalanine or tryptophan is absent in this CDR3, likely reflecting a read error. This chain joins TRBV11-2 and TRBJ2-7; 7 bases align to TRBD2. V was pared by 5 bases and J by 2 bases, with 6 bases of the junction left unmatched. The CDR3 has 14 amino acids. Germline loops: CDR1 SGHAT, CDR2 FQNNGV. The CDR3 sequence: CASSRREGTYEQYI. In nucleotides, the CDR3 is TGTGCCAGCAGCCGAAGGGAGGGAACCTACGAGCAGTACATC.

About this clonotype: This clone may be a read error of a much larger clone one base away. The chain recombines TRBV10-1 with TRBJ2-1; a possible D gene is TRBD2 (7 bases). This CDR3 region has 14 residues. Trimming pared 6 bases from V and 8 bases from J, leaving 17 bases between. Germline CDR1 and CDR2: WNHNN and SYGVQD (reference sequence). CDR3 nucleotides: TGCGCCAGCAGCCCAGTGGCGGGGGCCGATGAGCAGTTCTTC. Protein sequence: CASSPVAGADEQFF.

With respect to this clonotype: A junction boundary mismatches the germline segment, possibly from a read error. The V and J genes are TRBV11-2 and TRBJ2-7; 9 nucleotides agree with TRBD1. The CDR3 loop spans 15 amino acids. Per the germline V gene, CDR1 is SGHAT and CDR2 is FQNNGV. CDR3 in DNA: TGTACCAGTAGCCCCGGGACAGGGTCCTCCTACGAGCAGTACTTC. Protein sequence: CTSSPGTGSSYEQYF.

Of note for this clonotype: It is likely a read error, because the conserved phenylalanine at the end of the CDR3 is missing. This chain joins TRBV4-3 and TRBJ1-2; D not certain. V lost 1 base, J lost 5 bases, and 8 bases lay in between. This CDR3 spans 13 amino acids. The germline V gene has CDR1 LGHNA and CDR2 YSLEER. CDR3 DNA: TGCGCCAGCAGCCAAGGGGCGACATATGGCTACACCCTC. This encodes CASSQGATYGYTL.

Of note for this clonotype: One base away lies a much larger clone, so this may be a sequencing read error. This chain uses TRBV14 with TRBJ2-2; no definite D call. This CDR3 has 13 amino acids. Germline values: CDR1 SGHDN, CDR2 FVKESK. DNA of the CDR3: TGTGCCAGCAGTCGGACGAACACCGTGGAGCTGTTTTTT. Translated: CASSRTNTVELFF.

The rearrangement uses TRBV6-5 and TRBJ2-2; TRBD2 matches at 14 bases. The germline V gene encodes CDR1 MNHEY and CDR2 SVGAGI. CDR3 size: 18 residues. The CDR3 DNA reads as TGTGCAAGTAGTTACTACGGACTAGCGGGAGGATACACCGGGGAGCTGTTTTTT. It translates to CASSYYGLAGGYTGELFF.

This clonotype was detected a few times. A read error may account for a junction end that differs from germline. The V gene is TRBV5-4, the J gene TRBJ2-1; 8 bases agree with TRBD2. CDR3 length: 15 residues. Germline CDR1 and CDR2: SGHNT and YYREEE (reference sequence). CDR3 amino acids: CASSLYAGGRNEQLF. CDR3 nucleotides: TGTGCCAGCAGCTTATACGCGGGGGGCAGGAATGAGCAGTTATTC.

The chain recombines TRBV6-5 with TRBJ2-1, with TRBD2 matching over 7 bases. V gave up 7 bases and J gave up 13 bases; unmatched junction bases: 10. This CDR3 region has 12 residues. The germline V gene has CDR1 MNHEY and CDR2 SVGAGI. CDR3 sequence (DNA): TGTGCCAGCATATTAGCTCGGGGGGAACAGTTCTTC. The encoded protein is CASILARGEQFF.

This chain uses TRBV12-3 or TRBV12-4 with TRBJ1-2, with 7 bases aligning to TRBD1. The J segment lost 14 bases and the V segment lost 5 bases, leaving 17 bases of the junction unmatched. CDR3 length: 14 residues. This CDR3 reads CASSPGDSVYGCTF. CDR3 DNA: TGTGCCAGCAGTCCAGGGGACAGTGTCTATGGCTGTACCTTC.

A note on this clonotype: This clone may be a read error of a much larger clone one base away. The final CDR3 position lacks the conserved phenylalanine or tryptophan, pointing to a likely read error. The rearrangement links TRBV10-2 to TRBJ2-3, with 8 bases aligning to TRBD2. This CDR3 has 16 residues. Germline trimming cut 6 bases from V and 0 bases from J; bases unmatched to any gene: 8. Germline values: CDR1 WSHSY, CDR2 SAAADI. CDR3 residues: CASRTAGDTSTDTQYL. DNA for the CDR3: TGCGCCAGCAGGACAGCGGGGGACACTAGCACAGATACGCAGTATTTA.

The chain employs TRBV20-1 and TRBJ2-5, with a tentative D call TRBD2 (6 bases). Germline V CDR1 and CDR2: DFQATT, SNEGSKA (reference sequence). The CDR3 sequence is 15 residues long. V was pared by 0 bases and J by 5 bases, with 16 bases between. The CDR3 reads CSARDQAGKRETQYF. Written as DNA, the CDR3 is TGCAGTGCTAGAGATCAGGCGGGGAAGCGGGAGACCCAGTACTTC.

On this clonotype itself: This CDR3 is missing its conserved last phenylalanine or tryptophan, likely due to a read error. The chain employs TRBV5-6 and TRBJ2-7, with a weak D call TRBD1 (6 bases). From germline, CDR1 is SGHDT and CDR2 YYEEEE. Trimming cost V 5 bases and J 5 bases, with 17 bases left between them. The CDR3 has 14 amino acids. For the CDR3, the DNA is TGTGCCAGCAGATATGGACAGTCAGTCCACGAGCAGTACCTC. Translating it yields CASRYGQSVHEQYL.

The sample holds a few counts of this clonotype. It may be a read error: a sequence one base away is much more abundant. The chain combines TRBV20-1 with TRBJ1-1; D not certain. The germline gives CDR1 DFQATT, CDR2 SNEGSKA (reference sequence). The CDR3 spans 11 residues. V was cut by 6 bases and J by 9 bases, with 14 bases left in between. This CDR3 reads CSANQGLKAFF. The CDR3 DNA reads TGCAGTGCAAATCAAGGATTGAAAGCTTTCTTT.

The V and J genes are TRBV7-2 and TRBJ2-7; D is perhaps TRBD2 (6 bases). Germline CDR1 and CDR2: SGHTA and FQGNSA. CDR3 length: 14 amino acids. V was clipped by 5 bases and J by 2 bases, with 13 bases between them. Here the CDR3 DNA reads TGTGCCAGCAGCCCCCGGACTACCCCCTACGAGCAGTACTTC. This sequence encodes CASSPRTTPYEQYF.

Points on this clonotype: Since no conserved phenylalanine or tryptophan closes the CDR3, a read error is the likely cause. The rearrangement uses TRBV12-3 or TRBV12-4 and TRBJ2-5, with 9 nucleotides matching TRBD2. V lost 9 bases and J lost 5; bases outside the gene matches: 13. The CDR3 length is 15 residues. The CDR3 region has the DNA TGTGCCAGTAGCGGGCTAGCGGGAATGGTGGAGACCCAGTACTTA. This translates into CASSGLAGMVETQYL.

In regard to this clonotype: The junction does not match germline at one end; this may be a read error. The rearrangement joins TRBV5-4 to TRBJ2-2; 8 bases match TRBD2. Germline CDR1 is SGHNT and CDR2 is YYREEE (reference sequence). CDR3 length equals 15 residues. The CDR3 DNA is TGTGCCAGCAGCATCCTGGGACTAGTGACCGGGGACATGTTCTTT. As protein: CASSILGLVTGDMFF.

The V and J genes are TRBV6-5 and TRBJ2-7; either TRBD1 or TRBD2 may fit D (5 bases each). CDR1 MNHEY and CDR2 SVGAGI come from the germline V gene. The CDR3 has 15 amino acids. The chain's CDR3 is CAVGRRLTGSYEQYF. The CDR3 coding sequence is TGTGCTGTGGGAAGGAGACTAACAGGTTCTTACGAGCAGTACTTC.

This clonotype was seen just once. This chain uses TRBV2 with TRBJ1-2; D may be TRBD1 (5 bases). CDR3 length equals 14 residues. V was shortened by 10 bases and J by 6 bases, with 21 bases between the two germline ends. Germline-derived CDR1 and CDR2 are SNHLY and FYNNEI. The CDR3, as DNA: TGTGCCATCACCCCAAGGAGGGGATCCGATGGCTACACCTTC. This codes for CAITPRRGSDGYTF.

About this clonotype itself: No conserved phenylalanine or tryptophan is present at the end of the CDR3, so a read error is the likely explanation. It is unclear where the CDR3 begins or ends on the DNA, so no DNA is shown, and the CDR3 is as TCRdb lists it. The CDR3 sequence is CASSPQHGNAVEPFI. V and J are TRBV12-3 or TRBV12-4 and TRBJ2-2. The length of the CDR3 is 15 amino acids, counting both ends.